Shown below are 10 T cell receptor beta chains from a single sample sequenced in a study of blood T cell repertoires in COVID-19. This table comes from immunoSEQ multiplex PCR, and its TCRdb copy is limited to in-frame clones, with some not included. The sample holds some 300,000 clones; about 87% are singletons and the top ten take about 7%. Material: peripheral blood. The receptors come from a woman aged 30 to 39 who had recovered from COVID-19.

The J gene is TRBJ1-1, the V gene TRBV28; a weak D match, TRBD1 (6 bases). The V gene's germline CDR1 is MDHEN and CDR2 SYDVKM. The CDR3 contains 14 residues. Trimming shortened V by 4 bases and J by 5 bases, and 14 bases separated the two germline ends. The CDR3 loop is CASSSYRDGTEAFF. In nucleotides, the CDR3 is TGTGCCAGCAGTTCGTACAGGGATGGTACTGAAGCTTTCTTT.

The chain employs TRBV2 and TRBJ2-6, with 7 positions matching TRBD2. Germline assignment: CDR1 SNHLY and CDR2 FYNNEI. The J segment lost 4 bases and the V segment lost 7 bases, leaving 10 bases of the junction unmatched. CDR3 length equals 16 residues. The CDR3, as DNA: TGTGCCAGCACCCAAGGGGAGGGATCCGGGGCCAACGTCCTGACTTTC. The encoded protein is CASTQGEGSGANVLTF.

V usage is TRBV4-1 and J usage is TRBJ2-7, with TRBD1 as a possible D gene (6 bases). Germline V gene sequence: CDR1 MGHRA, CDR2 YSYEKL. Trimming left V 2 bases short and J 4 bases short, with 9 bases between. This CDR3 comprises 13 residues. CDR3 sequence (DNA): TGCGCCAGCAGCCAAAACAGGGAGTACGAGCAGTACTTC. Translated: CASSQNREYEQYF.

The chain combines TRBV6-5 with TRBJ1-5, with a tentative D call TRBD1 (5 bases). The CDR3 is 13 residues long. The ends were cut back, 5 bases at V and 6 bases at J, with 11 bases in the middle. CDR1 and CDR2 (germline): MNHEY, SVGAGI. The DNA of the CDR3 is TGTGCCAGCAGTACCCTTCAGGGTCAGCCCCAGCATTTT. Translating gives CASSTLQGQPQHF.

This chain uses TRBV30 with TRBJ1-6, with D maybe TRBD1 (5 bases). CDR1 and CDR2 from the germline V gene are GTSNPN and SVGIG (reference sequence). The CDR3 contains 15 residues. The ends were cut back, 0 bases at V and 6 bases at J, with 12 bases in the middle. CDR3 coding DNA: TGTGCCTGGAGTGTACCGGGCAGGGTTAATTCACCCCTCCACTTT. It yields the protein CAWSVPGRVNSPLHF.

The rearrangement joins TRBV11-2 to TRBJ1-2, with D maybe TRBD1 (5 bases). The germline V and J ends were trimmed by 4 bases and 7 bases, with 19 bases remaining between them. From germline, CDR1 is SGHAT and CDR2 FQNNGV. The CDR3 covers 15 residues. CDR3 nucleotides: TGTGCCAGCAGCTCATTGACGACAGCCCTGGGTGGCTACACCTTC. Its translation is CASSSLTTALGGYTF.

This clone was picked up one time. The J gene is TRBJ1-1, the V gene TRBV27; D ambiguous. The CDR3 is 16 residues long. V shed 5 bases and J shed 3 bases, with 19 bases lying between them. The germline gives CDR1 MNHEY, CDR2 SMNVEV (reference sequence). DNA for the CDR3: TGTGCCAGCAGTCCCTACCTGGCCGGGTTGGACACTGAAGCTTTCTTT. It encodes CASSPYLAGLDTEAFF.

The chain carries TRBV5-1 and TRBJ1-2, with TRBD1 as a possible D gene (5 bases). V gave up 4 bases and J gave up 0 bases, with 10 bases separating them. This CDR3 has 14 amino acids. The germline CDR1 and CDR2 sequences are SGHRS and YFSETQ. CDR3 in DNA: TGCGCCAGCAGCCTGGGGCCTCCTAACTATGGCTACACCTTC. It codes for CASSLGPPNYGYTF. The complete variable domain, with remaining parts taken from reference TRBV5-1 and TRBJ1-2, reads KAGVTQTPRYLIKTRGQQVTLSCSPISGHRSVSWYQQTPGQGLQFLFEYFSETQRNKGNFPGRFSGRQFSNSRSEMNVSTLELGDSALYLCASSLGPPNYGYTFGSGTRLTVV.

The gene calls are TRBV9 and TRBJ2-1; tentatively, D is TRBD2 (5 bases). The CDR3 runs to 12 residues. V shed 0 bases and J shed 8 bases, with 6 bases lying between them. Germline loops: CDR1 SGDLS, CDR2 YYNGEE. Here the CDR3 DNA reads TGTGCCAGCAGCGTAGAGGGAGATGAGCAGTTCTTC. Translation gives CASSVEGDEQFF.

This clone was detected only a few times. The chain employs TRBV28 and TRBJ2-5; TRBD1 matches 10 bases. CDR3 size: 15 residues. Germline CDR1 is MDHEN and CDR2 is SYDVKM. The V and J ends lost 7 bases and 0 bases, in that order; junction bases with no gene match: 5. DNA for the CDR3: TGTGCCAGCACCCCGGGACAGGGGTACCAAGAGACCCAGTACTTC. This translates into CASTPGQGYQETQYF.